This TCR beta chain originates from a study of shared clonotypes between healthy human individuals. Germline V CDR1 and CDR2: SEHNR, FQNEAQ (reference sequence). CDR3 length: 15 residues. Trimming left V 3 bases short and J 5 bases short, with 14 bases between. Libraries were prepared by immunoSEQ multiplex PCR; TCRdb keeps only in-frame clonotypes and omits some of them. The table records about 510,000 clones, roughly 78% of them present only once. Input material: PBMCs. The origin of this receptor is a woman between 35 and 50 years old in good health. Some clones in this sample may be carry-over from other donors' samples. J is TRBJ2-1 and V is TRBV7-9; D possibly corresponds to TRBD2 (6 bases). CDR3 region: CASSFIAEGNNEQFF. CDR3 sequence (DNA): TGTGCCAGCAGCTTTATAGCGGAGGGGAACAATGAGCAGTTCTTC. The whole variable domain, filled in from reference TRBV7-9 and TRBJ2-1, reads DTGVSQNPRHKITKRGQNVTFRCDPISEHNRLYWYRQTLGQGPEFLTYFQNEAQLEKSRLLSDRFSAERPKGSFSTLEIQRTEQGDSAMYLCASSFIAEGNNEQFFGPGTRLTVL.